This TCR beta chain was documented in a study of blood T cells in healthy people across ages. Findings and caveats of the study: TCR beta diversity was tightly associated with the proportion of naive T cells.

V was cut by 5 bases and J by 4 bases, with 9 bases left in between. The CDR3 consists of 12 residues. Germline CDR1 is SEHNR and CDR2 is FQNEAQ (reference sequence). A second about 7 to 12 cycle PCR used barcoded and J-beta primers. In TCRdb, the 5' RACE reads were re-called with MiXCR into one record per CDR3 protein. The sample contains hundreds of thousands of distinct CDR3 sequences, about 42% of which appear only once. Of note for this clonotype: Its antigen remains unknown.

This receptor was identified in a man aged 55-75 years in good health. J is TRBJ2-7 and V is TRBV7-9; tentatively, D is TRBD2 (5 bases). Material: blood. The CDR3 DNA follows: TGTGCCAGCAGCGGACTTGGATACGAGCAGTACTTC. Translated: CASSGLGYEQYF.